These 2 T cell receptor beta chains were all obtained from the same sample, sequenced in a study of post-analysis software for immune sequencing data. Built from TCR beta cDNA, the libraries had unique molecular identifiers in them. MiXCR, run by TCRdb on the PCR reads, gives a single entry per CDR3 protein. The sample has under 650,000 distinct CDR3 sequences, roughly 46% seen once; the top ten hold 1.5% to 2%. The study's findings and limits: TRBV5-6, TRBV5-1 and TRBV20-1 were among roughly five TRBV segments more frequent in patients than controls.

Antigens of these TCRs are unknown. The sample comprised blood. These receptors all come from a girl aged 10-17 years with multiple sclerosis.

This clonotype has a handful of counts. This chain joins TRBV4-2 and TRBJ2-1, with 8 bases aligning to TRBD2. This CDR3 contains 15 residues. The V and J ends lost 0 bases and 6 bases, in that order; junction bases with no gene match: 4. The germline gives CDR1 LGHNA, CDR2 YNFKEQ. The CDR3 spells CASSQDSGGLNEQFF. CDR3 bases: TGTGCCAGCAGCCAAGATTCGGGGGGGCTCAATGAGCAGTTCTTC.

DNA for the CDR3: TGTGCCAGCAGCGACCGGGACAGGGGGGACGAGCAGTACTTC. This codes for CASSDRDRGDEQYF. The V call is TRBV7-2, the J call TRBJ2-4; the match to TRBD1 covers 11 bases. Matching the DNA end better, TRBJ2-7 makes the J call doubtful. The CDR3 length is 14 residues. The V gene's germline CDR1 is SGHTA and CDR2 FQGNSA.